A single sample gave rise to the 30 T cell receptor beta chains below, sequenced in a study of T cells after yellow fever vaccination. MiXCR, applied by TCRdb to the 5' RACE reads, yields one record per CDR3 protein. The sample has a few hundred thousand distinct CDR3 sequences, about 17% seen once; the top ten hold around 17%. Specimen: PBMCs, collected before the yellow fever booster vaccination. These receptors were taken from a man aged 18 to 29 who received the YFV17D yellow fever vaccine.

CDR3 in amino acids: CASSFWAGGNYGYTF. Here the CDR3 DNA reads TGTGCCAGCAGCTTCTGGGCAGGGGGAAACTATGGCTACACCTTC. The chain has TRBV7-6 and TRBJ1-2, with TRBD1 identical over 7 bases. CDR1 is SGHVS and CDR2 is FNYEAQ in the germline V gene. V gave up 3 bases and J gave up 2 bases; unmatched junction bases: 6. This CDR3 is 15 amino acids long. Based on the CDR3 plus reference TRBV7-6 and TRBJ1-2, the full variable domain is GAGVSQSPRYKVTKRGQDVALRCDPISGHVSLYWYRQALGQGPEFLTYFNYEAQQDKSGLPNDRFSAERPEGSISTLTIQRTEQRDSAMYRCASSFWAGGNYGYTFGSGTRLTVV.

Only a few counts were recorded for this clonotype. The rearrangement links TRBV6-6 to TRBJ2-3; 10 bases are shared with TRBD2. Germline loops: CDR1 MNHNY, CDR2 SVGAGI (reference sequence). Losses at the gene ends were 6 bases for V and 2 bases for J; bases not matched to a gene: 5. The CDR3 is 15 residues long. Written as DNA, the CDR3 is TGTGCCAGCAGCCTGGGACTAGCGAACACAGATACGCAGTATTTT. Translated: CASSLGLANTDTQYF.

Written as DNA, the CDR3 is TGTGCCAGTGGGCGGTTGGGTCCCACAGATACGCAGTATTTT. It is translated as CASGRLGPTDTQYF. The V gene is TRBV6-5, the J gene TRBJ2-3; no clear D. The CDR3 is 14 residues long. In germline, CDR1 is MNHEY, CDR2 SVGAGI. Trimming took off 9 bases at V and 2 bases at J, with 15 bases between the two ends.

The chain recombines TRBV20-1 with TRBJ2-1; TRBD2 matches 16 bases. The CDR3 totals 18 residues. CDR1 and CDR2 from the germline V gene are DFQATT and SNEGSKA (reference sequence). V was clipped by 3 bases and J by 4 bases; unmatched bases: 9. Here the CDR3 reads CSASYQGLAGGLYNEQFF. The CDR3 DNA follows: TGCAGTGCTAGCTATCAGGGACTAGCGGGGGGGCTGTACAATGAGCAGTTCTTC.

The sample holds a few counts of this clonotype. V is TRBV15 and J is TRBJ2-1; 7 bases agree with TRBD2. With 5 bases clipped from V and 0 bases from J, the junction kept 7 bases outside the gene matches. The CDR3 consists of 16 residues. CDR1 and CDR2 from the germline V gene are LNHNV and YYDKDF (reference sequence). DNA of the CDR3: TGTGCCACCAGCGGATCGGGGGGAAGCTCCTACAATGAGCAGTTCTTC. This translates into CATSGSGGSSYNEQFF.

The chain uses TRBV12-3 or TRBV12-4 and TRBJ1-4; D ambiguous. This CDR3 is built from 14 residues. The V and J ends lost 3 bases and 6 bases respectively, with 11 bases between them. The CDR3 loop is CASSFDFKDEKLFF. The CDR3 coding sequence is TGTGCCAGCAGTTTCGACTTCAAGGATGAAAAACTGTTTTTT.

This clonotype was found a few times. The rearrangement uses TRBV12-3 or TRBV12-4 and TRBJ2-3, with a possible D match to TRBD2 (7 bases). V shed 2 bases and J shed 4 bases, with 13 bases lying between them. The CDR3 runs to 15 residues. The CDR3 is CASSLMGGPADTQYF. The CDR3 region has the DNA TGTGCCAGCAGTTTAATGGGGGGGCCCGCAGATACGCAGTATTTT.

The chain has TRBV5-1 and TRBJ2-7, with a possible D match to TRBD1 (5 bases). V was cut by 4 bases and J by 4 bases, with 9 bases left in between. CDR1 is SGHRS and CDR2 is YFSETQ in the germline V gene. This CDR3 is 12 amino acids long. CDR3 residues: CASSHPGYEQYF. The CDR3 DNA reads TGCGCCAGCAGCCACCCAGGGTACGAGCAGTACTTC.

The chain recombines TRBV11-2 with TRBJ2-3; a weak D match, TRBD1 (5 bases). CDR1 is SGHAT and CDR2 is FQNNGV in the germline V gene. The CDR3 has 14 amino acids. V was cut by 6 bases and J by 5 bases, with 15 bases left in between. The CDR3 region has the DNA TGTGCCAGCAGGCAGGGTCCGGTCGTAGATACGCAGTATTTT. Amino acid sequence: CASRQGPVVDTQYF.

The count of this clonotype is one. At one end the junction does not follow the germline gene, possibly because of a read error. The gene calls are TRBV10-3 and TRBJ2-5; 9 nucleotides line up with TRBD2. The CDR3 is 10 residues long. The germline CDR1 and CDR2 sequences are ENHRY and SYGVKD. The CDR3 coding sequence is TGCGCAGCGGGGGGAGAGACCCAGTACTTC. It specifies CAAGGETQYF.

At least ten counts were recorded for this clonotype. V is TRBV4-1 and J is TRBJ1-1, with D unclear. Germline CDR1 reads MGHRA; CDR2 reads YSYEKL. CDR3 length: 16 amino acids. The V end was cut by 4 bases, the J end by 4 bases, with 19 bases between. The CDR3 DNA is TGCGCCAGCAGCCCCCGCCCCAACACGGGGAGCACTGAAGCTTTCTTT. The encoded protein is CASSPRPNTGSTEAFF.

This clonotype was observed a few times. The chain recombines TRBV12-3 or TRBV12-4 with TRBJ1-2; no clear D gene. The CDR3 is 12 amino acids. V was pared by 7 bases and J by 8 bases, with 14 bases between. CDR3 coding DNA: TGTGCCAGCACTCGTTTGAGAGGAGGCTACACCTTC. It yields the protein CASTRLRGGYTF.

This clonotype was recorded once. The gene calls are TRBV4-1 and TRBJ2-5; 14 nucleotides match TRBD2. The CDR3 totals 16 residues. Per germline, CDR1 MGHRA and CDR2 YSYEKL. With 2 bases clipped from V and 4 bases from J, the junction kept 3 bases outside the gene matches. The DNA for the CDR3 is TGCGCCAGCAGCCAACTAGGACTAGCGGGGGGAGAGACCCAGTACTTC. This translates into CASSQLGLAGGETQYF.

This clonotype was seen a handful of times. The chain uses TRBV9 and TRBJ2-1; TRBD1 matches at 9 bases. Germline CDR1 reads SGDLS; CDR2 reads YYNGEE. Losses at the gene ends were 3 bases for V and 4 bases for J; bases not matched to a gene: 5. This CDR3 region has 15 residues. CDR3 sequence: CASSGMGQGYNEQFF. The CDR3 bases are TGTGCCAGCAGCGGCATGGGACAGGGATACAATGAGCAGTTCTTC.

This clonotype has more than one count but fewer than ten. The CDR3 bases are TGTGCCAGCAGCGCTGGGGACTTACCAGAAAACTCCTACGAGCAGTACTTC. Amino acid sequence: CASSAGDLPENSYEQYF. The J gene is TRBJ2-7, the V gene TRBV9; perhaps TRBD2 as D (6 bases). Germline CDR1 is SGDLS and CDR2 is YYNGEE. The ends were cut back, 3 bases at V and 0 bases at J, with 19 bases in the middle. The CDR3 is 17 residues long.

This clonotype was counted at least ten times. V is TRBV20-1 and J is TRBJ2-3; TRBD2 might be the D (6 bases). Between the trimmed V and J ends, which lost 2 bases and 1 base, there was a span of 10 bases. The CDR3 has 14 residues. Germline V CDR1 and CDR2: DFQATT, SNEGSKA (reference sequence). The CDR3 here is CSARRGGGTDTQYF. DNA of the CDR3: TGCAGTGCTAGACGGGGCGGGGGCACAGATACGCAGTATTTT.

The chain combines TRBV5-1 with TRBJ1-2; no clear D gene. The CDR3 is made up of 15 amino acids. In germline, CDR1 is SGHRS, CDR2 YFSETQ. The ends were cut back, 0 bases at V and 6 bases at J, with 15 bases in the middle. CDR3 region: CASSLDLGRINGYTF. CDR3 DNA: TGCGCCAGCAGCTTGGATCTGGGAAGGATTAATGGCTACACCTTC.

This clonotype turned up a few times. This chain links TRBV6-6 with TRBJ2-7, with no clear D. Trimming pared 6 bases from V and 4 bases from J, leaving 19 bases between. The germline CDR1 and CDR2 sequences are MNHNY and SVGAGI (reference sequence). This CDR3 comprises 15 residues. CDR3 sequence (DNA): TGTGCCAGCAGCGAGGCTCCAACCCGCTATTACGAGCAGTACGTC. Amino acid sequence: CASSEAPTRYYEQYV.

The V call is TRBV20-1, the J call TRBJ1-2; 9 positions agree with TRBD1. CDR1 DFQATT and CDR2 SNEGSKA come from the germline V gene (reference sequence). The CDR3 totals 12 residues. J was trimmed by 6 bases and V by 5 bases; bases with no gene match: 4. The CDR3 bases are TGCAGTGCTTCCTACAGGGGGCATGGCTACACCTTC. Translated, it gives CSASYRGHGYTF.

The chain combines TRBV5-1 with TRBJ2-6; D is unresolved. Trimming cost V 0 bases and J 0 bases, with 4 bases left between them. Per germline, CDR1 SGHRS and CDR2 YFSETQ. This CDR3 contains 15 residues. CDR3 coding DNA: TGCGCCAGCAGCTTGGCCATCTCTGGGGCCAACGTCCTGACTTTC. It translates to CASSLAISGANVLTF.

The CDR3 bases are TGTGCCAGCAGTTACTCTCCGGGACACCCGACTAGCACAGATACGCAGTATTTT. It encodes CASSYSPGHPTSTDTQYF. The rearrangement links TRBV6-5 to TRBJ2-3; tentative D call: TRBD1 (6 bases). Germline V CDR1 and CDR2: MNHEY, SVGAGI. The CDR3 consists of 18 residues. V lost 0 bases, J lost 0 bases, and 16 bases lay in between.

V usage is TRBV9 and J usage is TRBJ2-3, with 9 positions matching TRBD2. With V trimmed by 3 bases and J by 3 bases, 8 bases remained unmatched. The CDR3 covers 16 residues. Looked up from germline, CDR1 is SGDLS and CDR2 is YYNGEE. The CDR3 DNA reads TGTGCCAGCAGCGCCCCCGGGACTAGCAATACAGATACGCAGTATTTT. Translated, it gives CASSAPGTSNTDTQYF.

This clonotype was seen a handful of times. The chain is built from TRBV27 and TRBJ1-1; D remains ambiguous. V shed 4 bases and J shed 0 bases, with 9 bases lying between them. This CDR3 region has 14 residues. Germline CDR1 reads MNHEY; CDR2 reads SMNVEV (reference sequence). The CDR3 bases are TGTGCCAGCAGTTCCGGCCTCCTGAACACTGAAGCTTTCTTT. It encodes CASSSGLLNTEAFF.

The V call is TRBV20-1, the J call TRBJ1-6; a weak D match, TRBD1 (5 bases). The CDR3 runs 12 residues. Trimming removed 3 bases from V and 10 bases from J, with 10 bases in between. CDR1 is DFQATT and CDR2 is SNEGSKA in the germline V gene (reference sequence). The CDR3 reads CSARGGGSPLHF. CDR3 nucleotides: TGCAGTGCTAGGGGGGGGGGATCACCCCTCCACTTT.

This clonotype was picked up a small number of times. This sequence joins TRBV12-3 or TRBV12-4 and TRBJ2-3, with D perhaps matching TRBD1 (6 bases). V was trimmed by 5 bases and J by 0 bases, leaving 15 bases between them. CDR3 size: 16 residues. The CDR3 DNA follows: TGTGCCAGCAGTCCCCCCCGACAGGTTAGCACAGATACGCAGTATTTT. Translation: CASSPPRQVSTDTQYF.

In its sample, this clonotype was seen a few times. The chain joins TRBV20-1 to TRBJ1-4, with D perhaps TRBD1 (6 bases). The CDR3 has 12 amino acids. V lost 4 bases, J lost 5 bases, and 8 bases lay in between. Germline V gives CDR1 DFQATT, CDR2 SNEGSKA (reference sequence). Written as DNA, the CDR3 is TGCAGTGCTACGCAGGGGAATGAAAAACTGTTTTTT. It codes for CSATQGNEKLFF.

The chain has TRBV29-1 and TRBJ1-2; D is undetermined. CDR1 is SQVTM and CDR2 is ANQGSEA in the germline V gene. Trimming removed 6 bases at V and 5 bases at J, with 16 bases between. The CDR3 sequence is 13 residues long. The CDR3 spells CSVLTGTAYGYTF. The CDR3 DNA is TGCAGCGTGCTGACCGGCACTGCTTATGGCTACACCTTC.

This clonotype was counted only a few times. This chain links TRBV20-1 with TRBJ2-3; no clear D gene. This CDR3 is 10 amino acids long. CDR1 and CDR2 (germline): DFQATT, SNEGSKA (reference sequence). The V end lost 6 bases, the J end lost 6 bases, and 7 bases lay between the germline ends. The CDR3: CSAVEDTQYF. As DNA, the CDR3 is TGCAGTGCCGTCGAGGATACGCAGTATTTT.

This clonotype was seen a handful of times. The CDR3 nucleotides read TGCGCCAGCAGCCAAGGGGAGGGGTCGGGCGAGACCCAGTACTTC. Translated: CASSQGEGSGETQYF. The V call is TRBV4-3, the J call TRBJ2-5; 7 bases line up with TRBD2. The germline V gene encodes CDR1 LGHNA and CDR2 YSLEER. V was clipped by 1 base and J by 5 bases; unmatched bases: 7. This CDR3 has 15 residues.

The chain has TRBV5-6 and TRBJ1-2; D uncertain. CDR3 length: 16 residues. Germline CDR1 and CDR2: SGHDT and YYEEEE. V was cut by 0 bases and J by 1 base, with 13 bases left in between. The CDR3 here is CASSLDVEKHNYGYTF. DNA for the CDR3: TGTGCCAGCAGCTTGGACGTCGAAAAGCATAACTATGGCTACACCTTC. Together with reference TRBV5-6 and TRBJ1-2, the CDR3 gives the full variable domain: DAGVTQSPTHLIKTRGQQVTLRCSPKSGHDTVSWYQQALGQGPQFIFQYYEEEERQRGNFPDRFSGHQFPNYSSELNVNALLLGDSALYLCASSLDVEKHNYGYTFGSGTRLTVV.